The 22 T cell receptor beta chains below all came from one sample that was sequenced in a study of OX40 agonist ivuxolimab in advanced cancers. Produced via immunoSEQ multiplex PCR; TCRdb's table is partial and in-frame only. The sample yields about 51,000 clones, about 90% seen once. This material consisted of CD4+ or CD8+ T cells sorted from blood, taken in a trial of the OX40 agonist ivuxolimab. Every receptor here comes from an adult with an advanced solid tumor such as melanoma, head and neck, liver or kidney cancer.

J is TRBJ2-5 and V is TRBV5-1, with 8 bases matching TRBD2. Unmatched junction bases numbered 8, after V lost 5 bases and J lost 2 bases. The CDR3 is made up of 15 amino acids. The germline CDR1 and CDR2 sequences are SGHRS and YFSETQ. This CDR3 is CASRQAGGLQETQYF. CDR3 DNA sequence: TGCGCCAGCAGACAGGCGGGGGGCTTACAAGAGACCCAGTACTTC.

As regards this clone: At the DNA level, this CDR3 is encoded by other sequences in the same sample as well. V and J are TRBV5-5 and TRBJ2-7; the D is unclear. CDR1 and CDR2 from the germline V gene are SGHKS and YYEKEE (reference sequence). V gave up 0 bases and J gave up 5 bases, with 6 bases separating them. The CDR3 has 12 amino acids. DNA of the CDR3: TGTGCCAGCAGCTTGGAGCCAGACGAGCAGTACTTC. Protein sequence: CASSLEPDEQYF.

The CDR3 DNA follows: TGTGCCTCTAGGACAGGGGGCGGGGATACGCAGTATTTT. Encoded protein: CASRTGGGDTQYF. The chain links TRBV6-1 to TRBJ2-3, with 11 nucleotides matching TRBD1. The germline gives CDR1 MNHNS, CDR2 SASEGT. CDR3 length equals 13 residues. The ends lost 11 bases at V and 6 bases at J; junction bases unmatched: 7.

The V call is TRBV29-1, the J call TRBJ2-1; 8 bases align to TRBD1. CDR3 length: 14 residues. J was trimmed by 1 base and V by 4 bases; bases with no gene match: 3. Per the germline V gene, CDR1 is SQVTM and CDR2 is ANQGSEA. This CDR3 reads CSVGQGSSYNEQFF. The CDR3 coding sequence is TGCAGCGTTGGACAGGGGAGTTCCTACAATGAGCAGTTCTTC.

The genes are TRBV28 and TRBJ1-2; D remains unclear. CDR3 size: 12 residues. The germline CDR1 and CDR2 sequences are MDHEN and SYDVKM. The V and J ends lost 8 bases and 8 bases respectively, with 15 bases between them. The CDR3 region is CASGVYGGGYTF. The CDR3 DNA sequence: TGTGCCAGCGGAGTTTATGGCGGCGGCTACACCTTC.

The CDR3 region has the DNA TGTGCCAGCAGCCGAATGACTAGCGGGAGTGCAGATACGCAGTATTTT. Encoded protein: CASSRMTSGSADTQYF. V usage is TRBV14 and J usage is TRBJ2-3; 12 nucleotides align to TRBD2. Germline V CDR1 and CDR2: SGHDN, FVKESK. Unmatched junction bases numbered 6, after V lost 4 bases and J lost 4 bases. The CDR3 extends over 16 amino acids.

The CDR3 coding sequence is TGTGCCAGCAGCTTGTCCGGACAGGGGGGAAACATTCAGTACTTC. Translated: CASSLSGQGGNIQYF. The chain links TRBV5-6 to TRBJ2-4; 10 bases map to TRBD1. There are 15 residues in the CDR3. V gave up 1 base and J gave up 6 bases; unmatched junction bases: 4. The germline CDR1 and CDR2 sequences are SGHDT and YYEEEE.

This clone was seen only once. V is TRBV5-1 and J is TRBJ2-5; 11 bases are shared with TRBD2. V dropped 4 bases and J dropped 1; count of bases not matched to a gene: 3. The V gene's germline CDR1 is SGHRS and CDR2 YFSETQ. The CDR3 length is 15 residues. In DNA, the CDR3 is TGCGCCAGCAGCCGGGGGACTAGCGGCCAAGAGACCCAGTACTTC. Its translation: CASSRGTSGQETQYF. The full variable domain, in which reference TRBV5-1 and TRBJ2-5 provide the parts outside the CDR3, is KAGVTQTPRYLIKTRGQQVTLSCSPISGHRSVSWYQQTPGQGLQFLFEYFSETQRNKGNFPGRFSGRQFSNSRSEMNVSTLELGDSALYLCASSRGTSGQETQYFGPGTRLLVL.

The chain employs TRBV7-3 and TRBJ2-7, with D unclear. The CDR3 has 13 amino acids. Trimming took 5 bases from V and 5 from J, leaving 13 bases between them. Germline CDR1 reads SGHTA; CDR2 reads FQGTGA. CDR3 nucleotide sequence: TGTGCCAGCAGCCAGACCCCTTCTCACGAGCAGTACTTC. Protein product: CASSQTPSHEQYF.

The J gene is TRBJ2-5, the V gene TRBV15; D gene uncertain. The CDR3 is 15 amino acids. The germline V gene encodes CDR1 LNHNV and CDR2 YYDKDF (reference sequence). V lost 0 bases and J lost 4, with 12 bases in between. Here the CDR3 DNA reads TGTGCCACCAGCAGAGATGGGGTGTCCTCAGAGACCCAGTACTTC. Translated: CATSRDGVSSETQYF.

The chain uses TRBV7-2 and TRBJ1-5; D uncertain. This CDR3 spans 13 amino acids. With 5 bases removed from V and 7 bases from J, the gap between germline ends came to 12 bases. CDR1 and CDR2 from the germline V gene are SGHTA and FQGNSA. The CDR3 DNA is TGTGCCAGCAGCCTAGAGGGCAGGCAGCCCCAGCATTTT. Protein sequence: CASSLEGRQPQHF.

The chain carries TRBV10-3 and TRBJ1-1, with D unclear. CDR1 is ENHRY and CDR2 is SYGVKD in the germline V gene. Between the trimmed V and J ends, which lost 8 bases and 1 base, there was a span of 11 bases. The CDR3 contains 13 residues. CDR3 coding DNA: TGTGCCATCGGAACACTTGGGAACACTGAAGCTTTCTTT. Protein sequence: CAIGTLGNTEAFF.

This clone was found a few times. V usage is TRBV7-2 and J usage is TRBJ2-2; D remains ambiguous. V shed 0 bases and J shed 5 bases, with 7 bases lying between them. Germline loops: CDR1 SGHTA, CDR2 FQGNSA. This CDR3 has 14 residues. DNA of the CDR3: TGTGCCAGCAGCTTAGCCGTCGGAACCGGGGAGCTGTTTTTT. Amino acids: CASSLAVGTGELFF. Looking up the rest from reference TRBV7-2 and TRBJ2-2 gives the full variable domain: GAGVSQSPSNKVTEKGKDVELRCDPISGHTALYWYRQSLGQGLEFLIYFQGNSAPDKSGLPSDRFSAERTGGSVSTLTIQRTQQEDSAVYLCASSLAVGTGELFFGEGSRLTVL.

The genes are TRBV27 and TRBJ1-6; 7 bases map to TRBD1. The V segment lost 2 bases and the J segment 8 bases; nucleotides outside the gene matches: 0. In germline, CDR1 is MNHEY, CDR2 SMNVEV (reference sequence). The CDR3 length is 13 residues. Here the CDR3 DNA reads TGTGCCAGCAGTTTAGACAGGGATTCACCCCTCCACTTT. Encoded protein: CASSLDRDSPLHF.

The chain joins TRBV6-6 to TRBJ1-1, with D unresolved. Germline V CDR1 and CDR2: MNHNY, SVGAGI (reference sequence). The ends were cut back, 4 bases at V and 1 base at J, with 7 bases in the middle. The length of the CDR3 is 13 residues. CDR3 loop: CASSLVPNTEAFF. In DNA form, the CDR3 reads TGTGCCAGCAGTTTGGTTCCGAACACTGAAGCTTTCTTT.

This chain connects TRBV10-3 to TRBJ2-1; perhaps TRBD2 as D (6 bases). CDR1 and CDR2 from the germline V gene are ENHRY and SYGVKD. CDR3 length: 15 residues. V dropped 4 bases and J dropped 5 bases, with 15 bases sitting between them. CDR3 loop: CAISGGSGQNNEQFF. Here the CDR3 DNA reads TGTGCCATCAGTGGGGGGAGCGGGCAAAACAATGAGCAGTTCTTC.

The chain couples TRBV27 to TRBJ2-5; 12 positions agree with TRBD2. J gave up 11 bases and V 0 bases, and 13 bases lay outside the gene matches. Per germline, CDR1 MNHEY and CDR2 SMNVEV (reference sequence). The CDR3 is 17 amino acids. The CDR3 protein is CASSLSLPAGTSGPQYF. The CDR3 nucleotides read TGTGCCAGCAGTTTATCCCTGCCCGCCGGGACTAGCGGGCCGCAGTACTTC.

This chain links TRBV7-6 with TRBJ1-1; D uncertain. This CDR3 contains 13 residues. Germline V lookup: CDR1 SGHVS, CDR2 FNYEAQ. The V end was cut by 5 bases, the J end by 2 bases, with 9 bases between. The chain's CDR3 is CASSDRSNTEAFF. The CDR3 DNA reads as TGTGCCAGCAGCGACCGGAGTAACACTGAAGCTTTCTTT.

The CDR3 is CATTRDRLHLGAGELFF. The CDR3 DNA reads TGTGCCACCACAAGGGACAGACTCCACCTGGGAGCCGGGGAGCTGTTTTTT. The chain has TRBV21-1 and TRBJ2-2; the table's D call, TRBD1, has no DNA check behind it. TRBV21-1 constitutes a pseudogene. The CDR3 totals 17 residues.

The chain has TRBV18 and TRBJ2-7; 10 bases map to TRBD2. Germline assignment: CDR1 KGHSH and CDR2 LQKENI. V lost 1 base to trimming and J lost 5 bases; unmatched junction nucleotides: 8. The CDR3 is 16 residues long. For the CDR3, the DNA is TGTGCCAGCTCACCACTAACTAGCGGGATTCTTGACGAGCAGTACTTC. Translating gives CASSPLTSGILDEQYF.

This chain joins TRBV7-6 and TRBJ2-7, with no clear D. The germline V gene encodes CDR1 SGHVS and CDR2 FNYEAQ. The CDR3 consists of 18 residues. Trimming cost V 1 base and J 4 bases, with 23 bases left between them. The CDR3 sequence: CASSLVAPPRQATYEQYF. The CDR3 DNA reads as TGTGCCAGCAGCTTAGTAGCCCCCCCCCGGCAGGCTACTTACGAGCAGTACTTC. The variable domain in full, with the rest retrieved from reference TRBV7-6 and TRBJ2-7, is GAGVSQSPRYKVTKRGQDVALRCDPISGHVSLYWYRQALGQGPEFLTYFNYEAQQDKSGLPNDRFSAERPEGSISTLTIQRTEQRDSAMYRCASSLVAPPRQATYEQYFGPGTRLTVT.

The chain links TRBV5-1 to TRBJ2-2, with D perhaps TRBD1 or TRBD2 (5 bases each). V gave up 4 bases and J gave up 3 bases, with 13 bases separating them. In germline, CDR1 is SGHRS, CDR2 YFSETQ. This CDR3 has 15 amino acids. The DNA of the CDR3 is TGCGCCAGCAGCCGAGGGACGGCGTACACCGGGGAGCTGTTTTTT. Protein: CASSRGTAYTGELFF.